Below are 22 T cell receptor beta chains sequenced from a single sample in a study of control samples from healthy donors and cancer patients. The assay was immunoSEQ multiplex PCR, and TCRdb's table has in-frame clones only and misses some. Of roughly 100,000 clones in the sample, about 91% are singletons; the top ten hold 2% to 2.5%. Sequenced input: blood. All receptors derive from a young woman in good health.

The chain recombines TRBV4-3 with TRBJ1-1; TRBD1 might be the D (5 bases). CDR3 size: 15 residues. The germline gives CDR1 LGHNA, CDR2 YSLEER. V was clipped by 4 bases and J by 4 bases, with 16 bases between them. The CDR3 loop reads CASSRSTGPVTEAFF. The CDR3, as DNA: TGCGCCAGCAGCCGATCGACGGGGCCGGTCACTGAAGCTTTCTTT.

The genes are TRBV30 and TRBJ1-2; D remains unclear. The CDR3 runs to 17 residues. Germline loops: CDR1 GTSNPN, CDR2 SVGIG (reference sequence). The V gene lost 2 bases and the J gene lost 1 base, with 20 bases spanning the gap. CDR3 coding DNA: TGTGCCTGGAGTACCCCTTTATTAGGACGAGTTAACTATGGCTACACCTTC. Translated: CAWSTPLLGRVNYGYTF.

This clone was seen once. The chain couples TRBV7-2 to TRBJ1-1; D remains unclear. V lost 7 bases to trimming and J lost 4 bases, with 13 bases between them. The CDR3 contains 13 residues. From germline, CDR1 is SGHTA and CDR2 FQGNSA. The CDR3 region has the DNA TGTGCCAGCACCCTGTGGGTCGGCACTGAAGCTTTCTTT. Protein: CASTLWVGTEAFF. Using reference TRBV7-2 and TRBJ1-1 for the parts outside the CDR3, the full variable domain is GAGVSQSPSNKVTEKGKDVELRCDPISGHTALYWYRQSLGQGLEFLIYFQGNSAPDKSGLPSDRFSAERTGGSVSTLTIQRTQQEDSAVYLCASTLWVGTEAFFGQGTRLTVV.

The V call is TRBV9, the J call TRBJ2-7; D remains unclear. This CDR3 is built from 14 residues. Germline V gene sequence: CDR1 SGDLS, CDR2 YYNGEE. V was trimmed by 0 bases and J by 3 bases, leaving 10 bases between them. This chain's CDR3 is CASSVGYPGYEQYF. The CDR3 DNA sequence: TGTGCCAGCAGCGTAGGGTATCCAGGCTACGAGCAGTACTTC.

V usage is TRBV5-4 and J usage is TRBJ1-1, with D possibly TRBD1 on 5 matching bases. Germline V CDR1 and CDR2: SGHNT, YYREEE (reference sequence). Trimming pared 3 bases from V and 5 bases from J, leaving 11 bases between. This CDR3 has 13 residues. CDR3 nucleotide sequence: TGTGCCAGCAGCTCCGCCGGGGGGACTGAAGCTTTCTTT. Amino acids: CASSSAGGTEAFF.

The V and J genes are TRBV24-1 and TRBJ2-3, with D unclear. The CDR3 has 11 amino acids. Per germline, CDR1 KGHDR and CDR2 SFDVKD. V lost 10 bases and J lost 5, with 9 bases in between. Written as DNA, the CDR3 is TGTGCCACGGAGTCCGGAGATACGCAGTATTTT. It yields the protein CATESGDTQYF.

V gene TRBV19 combines with J gene TRBJ1-2; D gene unclear. This CDR3 spans 15 amino acids. CDR1 and CDR2 from the germline V gene are LNHDA and SQIVND (reference sequence). Trimming cost V 4 bases and J 2 bases, with 14 bases left between them. CDR3: CASSKINELNYGYTF. The CDR3 DNA follows: TGTGCCAGTAGTAAAATAAATGAGCTGAACTATGGCTACACCTTC.

The table lists this clone with a few counts. The chain has TRBV3-1 (or the pseudogene TRBV3-2) and TRBJ2-3; 8 bases map to TRBD2. The CDR3 spans 17 residues. Losses at the gene ends were 1 base for V and 4 bases for J; bases not matched to a gene: 10. Germline V lookup: CDR1 LGHDT, CDR2 YNNKEL (reference sequence). This CDR3 reads CASSQVFSGGGADTQYF. DNA for the CDR3: TGTGCCAGCAGCCAAGTTTTCTCCGGGGGGGGAGCAGATACGCAGTATTTT.

This rearrangement joins TRBV24-1 to TRBJ2-5; TRBD2 agrees at 7 bases. Germline values: CDR1 KGHDR, CDR2 SFDVKD. Trimming at V came to 3 bases and at J to 5 bases, leaving 8 bases not matched to a gene. The CDR3 length is 15 residues. CDR3 sequence (DNA): TGTGCCACCAGTGATAGCGGGATGAGGGAGGAGACCCAGTACTTC. This gives the protein CATSDSGMREETQYF.

The chain uses TRBV7-9 and TRBJ2-3; D perhaps matches TRBD1 (6 bases). Germline-derived CDR1 and CDR2 are SEHNR and FQNEAQ (reference sequence). The CDR3 runs 16 residues. The V end lost 5 bases, the J end lost 3 bases, and 18 bases lay between the germline ends. The CDR3, as DNA: TGTGCCAGCAGCCCCCTGGACAGTGCTCCTACAGATACGCAGTATTTT. Its protein is CASSPLDSAPTDTQYF.

The rearrangement uses TRBV5-1 and TRBJ1-1; D remains ambiguous. The CDR3 sequence is 20 residues long. The germline gives CDR1 SGHRS, CDR2 YFSETQ. The ends were cut back, 0 bases at V and 1 base at J, with 25 bases in the middle. This CDR3 is CASSLEFFGMGRSSNTEAFF. The DNA for the CDR3 is TGCGCCAGCAGCTTGGAGTTCTTCGGGATGGGCCGCTCATCGAACACTGAAGCTTTCTTT. The entire variable domain, with the rest obtained from reference TRBV5-1 and TRBJ1-1, is as follows: KAGVTQTPRYLIKTRGQQVTLSCSPISGHRSVSWYQQTPGQGLQFLFEYFSETQRNKGNFPGRFSGRQFSNSRSEMNVSTLELGDSALYLCASSLEFFGMGRSSNTEAFFGQGTRLTVV.

This clone has only one observation. The rearrangement links TRBV25-1 to TRBJ1-2; weak D call: TRBD1 (6 bases). The length of the CDR3 is 14 residues. Trimming pared 6 bases from V and 5 bases from J, leaving 16 bases between. Germline CDR1 is MGHDK and CDR2 is SYGVNS. This chain's CDR3 is CASSDPGGSYGYTF. CDR3 sequence (DNA): TGTGCCAGCAGCGATCCCGGGGGCAGTTATGGCTACACCTTC.

This clone was counted a single time. V gene TRBV3-1 (or the pseudogene TRBV3-2) combines with J gene TRBJ2-5; D perhaps matches TRBD1 (7 bases). Trimming shortened V by 1 base and J by 7 bases, and 13 bases separated the two germline ends. CDR3 length: 14 amino acids. Germline CDR1 reads LGHDT; CDR2 reads YNNKEL (reference sequence). CDR3 nucleotides: TGTGCCAGCAGCCAAGTGGGGCAGGGGGGGACCCAGTACTTC. Encoded protein: CASSQVGQGGTQYF.

This clone was picked up one time. This chain joins TRBV15 and TRBJ1-5; D gene ambiguous. The CDR3 has 13 amino acids. In germline, CDR1 is LNHNV, CDR2 YYDKDF (reference sequence). The germline V and J ends were trimmed by 3 bases and 0 bases, with 3 bases remaining between them. CDR3 nucleotide sequence: TGTGCCACCAGCAGCACTAGCAATCAGCCCCAGCATTTT. This translates into CATSSTSNQPQHF.

V is TRBV19 and J is TRBJ1-1, with D unclear. CDR1 is LNHDA, CDR2 SQIVND, per germline (reference sequence). The CDR3 extends over 13 amino acids. Trimming shortened V by 4 bases and J by 1 base, and 7 bases separated the two germline ends. CDR3 sequence (DNA): TGTGCCAGTAGTACGGAGGGGAACACTGAAGCTTTCTTT. It is translated as CASSTEGNTEAFF.

The chain joins TRBV10-1 to TRBJ2-6, with D unclear. Germline V lookup: CDR1 WNHNN, CDR2 SYGVQD (reference sequence). Between the trimmed V and J ends, which lost 8 bases and 0 bases, there was a span of 8 bases. This CDR3 region has 14 residues. DNA for the CDR3: TGCGCCAGCTCAGAGTCCTCTGGGGCCAACGTCCTGACTTTC. Protein sequence: CASSESSGANVLTF.

The DNA for the CDR3 is TGCAGTGCTAGTTTGGGGACTTTGGGTAATCAGCCCCAGCATTTT. Translated, it gives CSASLGTLGNQPQHF. The chain has TRBV20-1 and TRBJ1-5; weak D call: TRBD1 (5 bases). This CDR3 region has 15 residues. V lost 3 bases and J lost 4, with 16 bases in between. Germline V CDR1 and CDR2: DFQATT, SNEGSKA (reference sequence).

The V gene is TRBV12-3 or TRBV12-4, the J gene TRBJ2-7, with a tentative D call TRBD2 (5 bases). The CDR3 is made up of 13 amino acids. The V end was cut by 1 base, the J end by 7 bases, with 11 bases between. CDR3 residues: CASSLGLSGEQYF. The DNA for the CDR3 is TGTGCCAGCAGTTTAGGGCTGAGCGGTGAGCAGTACTTC.

The V and J genes are TRBV7-8 and TRBJ2-5; 7 bases fit TRBD1. V lost 5 bases to trimming and J lost 0 bases; unmatched junction nucleotides: 3. The germline V gene has CDR1 SGHVS and CDR2 FQNEAQ. The CDR3 is made up of 14 amino acids. CDR3 sequence: CASSPGQHQETQYF. As DNA, the CDR3 is TGTGCCAGCAGCCCGGGACAGCACCAAGAGACCCAGTACTTC.

The rearrangement uses TRBV7-9 and TRBJ2-3; 12 bases map to TRBD2. The CDR3 consists of 17 residues. CDR1 and CDR2 (germline): SEHNR, FQNEAQ (reference sequence). V dropped 0 bases and J dropped 5; count of bases not matched to a gene: 6. DNA of the CDR3: TGTGCCAGCAGCTTAGCGAGACTAGCGGGAGACGGAGATACGCAGTATTTT. Its translation: CASSLARLAGDGDTQYF.

The chain is built from TRBV7-2 and TRBJ1-5; 7 bases align to TRBD1. Unmatched junction bases numbered 7, after V lost 5 bases and J lost 0 bases. There are 16 residues in the CDR3. Germline V gives CDR1 SGHTA, CDR2 FQGNSA. CDR3 DNA: TGTGCCAGCAGCCGGGACAGTTCTAATAGCAATCAGCCCCAGCATTTT. Its protein is CASSRDSSNSNQPQHF.

The CDR3 bases are TGTGCCAGCAGCTTGGCAGGGTCCCAAAACACTGAAGCTTTCTTT. This sequence encodes CASSLAGSQNTEAFF. V usage is TRBV5-4 and J usage is TRBJ1-1, with D possibly matching TRBD1 (5 bases). The length of the CDR3 is 15 residues. Germline values: CDR1 SGHNT, CDR2 YYREEE (reference sequence). Trimming took 0 bases from V and 2 from J, leaving 11 bases between them.